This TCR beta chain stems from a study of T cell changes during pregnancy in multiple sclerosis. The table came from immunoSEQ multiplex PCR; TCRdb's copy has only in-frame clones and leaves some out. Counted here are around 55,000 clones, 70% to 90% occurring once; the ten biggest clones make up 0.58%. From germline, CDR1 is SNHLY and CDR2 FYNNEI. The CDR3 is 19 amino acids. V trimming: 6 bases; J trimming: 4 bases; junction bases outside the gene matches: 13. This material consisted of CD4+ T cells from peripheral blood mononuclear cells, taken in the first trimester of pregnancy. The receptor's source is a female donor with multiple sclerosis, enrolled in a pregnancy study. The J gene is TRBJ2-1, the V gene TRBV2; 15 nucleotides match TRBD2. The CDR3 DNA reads TGTGCCAGCAGCCGGCTGGGACTAGCGGGAGGCGAAACTTACAATGAGCAGTTCTTC. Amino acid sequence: CASSRLGLAGGETYNEQFF. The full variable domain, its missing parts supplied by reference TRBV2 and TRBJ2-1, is EPEVTQTPSHQVTQMGQEVILRCVPISNHLYFYWYRQILGQKVEFLVSFYNNEISEKSEIFDDQFSVERPDGSNFTLKIRSTKLEDSAMYFCASSRLGLAGGETYNEQFFGPGTRLTVL.